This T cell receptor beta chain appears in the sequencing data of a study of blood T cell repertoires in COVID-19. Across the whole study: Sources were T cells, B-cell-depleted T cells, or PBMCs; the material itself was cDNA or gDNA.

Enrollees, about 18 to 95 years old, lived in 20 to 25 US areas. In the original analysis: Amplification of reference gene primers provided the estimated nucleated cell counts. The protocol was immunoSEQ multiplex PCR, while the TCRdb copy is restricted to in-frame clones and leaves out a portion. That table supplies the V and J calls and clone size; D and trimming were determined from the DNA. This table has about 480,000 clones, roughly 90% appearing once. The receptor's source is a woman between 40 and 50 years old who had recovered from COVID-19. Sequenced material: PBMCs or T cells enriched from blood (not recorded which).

The CDR3 nucleotides are TGTGCCAGCAGCCAGGCCCTCTACGAGCAGTACTTC. It is translated as CASSQALYEQYF. The J gene is TRBJ2-7, the V gene TRBV11-2; D uncertain. This CDR3 region has 12 residues. Germline V CDR1 and CDR2: SGHAT, FQNNGV. Trimming pared 5 bases from V and 3 bases from J, leaving 8 bases between.